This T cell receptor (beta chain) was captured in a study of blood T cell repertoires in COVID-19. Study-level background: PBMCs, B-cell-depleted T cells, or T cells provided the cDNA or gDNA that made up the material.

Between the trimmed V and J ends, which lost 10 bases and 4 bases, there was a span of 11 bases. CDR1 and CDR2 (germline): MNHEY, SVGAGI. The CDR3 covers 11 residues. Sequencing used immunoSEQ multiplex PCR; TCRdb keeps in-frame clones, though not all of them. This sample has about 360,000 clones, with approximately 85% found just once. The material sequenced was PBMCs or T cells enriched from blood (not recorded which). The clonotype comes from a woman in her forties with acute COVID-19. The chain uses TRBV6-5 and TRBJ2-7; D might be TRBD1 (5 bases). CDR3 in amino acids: CATQDRYEQYF. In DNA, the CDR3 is TGTGCCACCCAAGACAGATACGAGCAGTACTTC.